This T cell receptor beta chain originates from a study of high-grade serous ovarian cancer treatment subgroups. About the research overall: Samples averaged 14,192 reads and approximately 7,000 unique TCR beta rearrangements.

Data came from immunoSEQ multiplex PCR; TCRdb stores just in-frame clones and leaves some out. The table lists 10,000 to 15,000 clones, just over 85% of them singletons. The CDR3 totals 17 residues. CDR1 is SGHNT, CDR2 YYREEE, per germline (reference sequence). V shed 6 bases and J 4 bases; nucleotides not matched to a gene: 11. Tumor samples were taken before definitive surgery or chemotherapy. Remarks on this clone: Its target is unknown.

Points from the study as a whole: These tumor repertoires lack spatial information from bulk sequencing. Different patients shared almost no repertoire; same-patient tumors shared about 0.11 to 0.79. Higher neoantigen levels went with greater TCR clonal relatedness.

This receptor was obtained from a human donor with high-grade serous ovarian cancer. The specimen sequenced was tumor tissue. V is TRBV5-4 and J is TRBJ2-5; 14 bases line up with TRBD2. The CDR3 sequence: CASTQHGLAGGGETQYF. CDR3 sequence (DNA): TGTGCCAGCACCCAACATGGACTAGCGGGGGGAGGAGAGACCCAGTACTTC.